This TCR beta chain was sequenced in a study of CD8 T cells in ankylosing spondylitis. Findings of the study overall: Apparently characteristic of ankylosing spondylitis blood was a TCR beta motif (under ten highly homologous variants). Those disease-linked clones were CD8+; they were also relatively rare in peripheral blood.

Worth noting for this clonotype: Its antigen is still unknown.

Between the trimmed V and J ends, which lost 0 bases and 2 bases, there was a span of 9 bases. The CDR3 extends over 14 amino acids. CDR1 and CDR2 from the germline V gene are DFQATT and SNEGSKA (reference sequence). TCRdb re-called the 5' RACE reads with MiXCR, one entry per CDR3 protein. The repertoire includes around 770,000 distinct CDR3 sequences, over 9.5% of them detected once, and approximately 0.51% sits in the top ten. The receptor was derived from a male donor with ankylosing spondylitis. The specimen sequenced was blood, either unsorted or a sorted T cell fraction (not recorded which). This rearrangement joins TRBV20-1 to TRBJ2-3; D is uncertain. CDR3 sequence (DNA): TGCAGTGCTAGAGATCTGGAAGACACAGATACGCAGTATTTT. It specifies CSARDLEDTDTQYF.